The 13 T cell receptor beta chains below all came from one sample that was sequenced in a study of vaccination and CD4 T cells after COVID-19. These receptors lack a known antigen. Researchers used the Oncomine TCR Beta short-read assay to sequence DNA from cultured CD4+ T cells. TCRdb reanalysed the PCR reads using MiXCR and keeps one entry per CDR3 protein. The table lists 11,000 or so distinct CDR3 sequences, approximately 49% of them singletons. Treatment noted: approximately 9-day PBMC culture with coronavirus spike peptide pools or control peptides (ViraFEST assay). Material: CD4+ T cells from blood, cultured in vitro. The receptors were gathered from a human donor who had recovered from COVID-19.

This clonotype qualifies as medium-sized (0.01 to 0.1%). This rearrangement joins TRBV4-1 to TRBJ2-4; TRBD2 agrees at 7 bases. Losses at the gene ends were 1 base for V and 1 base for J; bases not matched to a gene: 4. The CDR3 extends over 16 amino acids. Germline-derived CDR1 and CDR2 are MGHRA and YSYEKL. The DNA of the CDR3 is TGCGCCAGCAGCCAAGGCAAAGCGGGGGCCAAAAACATTCAGTACTTC. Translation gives CASSQGKAGAKNIQYF.

The CDR3 coding sequence is TGTGCCAGCGGGTTGATGGGGGGGGGAGAGAAGGAGCAGTTCTTC. Translated: CASGLMGGGEKEQFF. The gene calls are TRBV12-3 or TRBV12-4 and TRBJ2-1; the match to TRBD2 covers 7 bases. There are 15 residues in the CDR3. V lost 8 bases to trimming and J lost 10 bases; unmatched junction nucleotides: 17.

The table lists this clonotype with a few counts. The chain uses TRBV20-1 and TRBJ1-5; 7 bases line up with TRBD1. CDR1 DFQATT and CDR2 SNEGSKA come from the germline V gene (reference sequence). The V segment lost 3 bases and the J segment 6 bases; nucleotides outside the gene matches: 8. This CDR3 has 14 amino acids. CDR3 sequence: CSASVGSGGQPQHF. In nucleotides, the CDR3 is TGCAGTGCTAGTGTCGGGTCAGGGGGTCAGCCCCAGCATTTT.

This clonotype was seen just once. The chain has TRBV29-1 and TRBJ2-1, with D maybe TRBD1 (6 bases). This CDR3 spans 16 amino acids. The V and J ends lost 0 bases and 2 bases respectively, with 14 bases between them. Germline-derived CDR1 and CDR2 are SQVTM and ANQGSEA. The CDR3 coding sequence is TGCAGCGTTGAAGAAGGTAGGGCAGGGGCCTACAATGAGCAGTTCTTC. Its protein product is CSVEEGRAGAYNEQFF.

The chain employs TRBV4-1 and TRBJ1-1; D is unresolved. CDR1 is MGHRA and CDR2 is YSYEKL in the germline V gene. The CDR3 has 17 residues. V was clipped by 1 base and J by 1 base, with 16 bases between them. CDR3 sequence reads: CASSQAGVFSPNTEAFF. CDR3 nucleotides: TGCGCCAGCAGCCAAGCTGGAGTATTCTCCCCGAACACTGAAGCTTTCTTT.

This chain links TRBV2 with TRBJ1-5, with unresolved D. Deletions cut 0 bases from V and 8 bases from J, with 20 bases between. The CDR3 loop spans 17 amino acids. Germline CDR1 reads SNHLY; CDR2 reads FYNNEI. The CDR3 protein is CASSEALHLGDGEPQHF. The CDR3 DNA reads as TGTGCCAGCAGTGAAGCGCTTCATCTCGGGGATGGGGAGCCCCAGCATTTT.

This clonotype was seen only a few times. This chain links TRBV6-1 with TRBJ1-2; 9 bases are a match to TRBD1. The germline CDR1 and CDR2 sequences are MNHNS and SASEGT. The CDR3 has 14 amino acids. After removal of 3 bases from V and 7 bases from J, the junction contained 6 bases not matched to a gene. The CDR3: CASSDGTGKGGYTF. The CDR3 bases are TGTGCCAGCAGTGACGGGACAGGGAAGGGTGGCTACACCTTC.

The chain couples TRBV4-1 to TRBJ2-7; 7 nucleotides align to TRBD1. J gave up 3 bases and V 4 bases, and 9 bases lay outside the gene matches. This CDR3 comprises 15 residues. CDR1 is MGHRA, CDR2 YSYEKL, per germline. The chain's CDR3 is CASSPLQGTSYEQYF. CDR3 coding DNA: TGCGCCAGCAGCCCGCTACAGGGGACCAGCTACGAGCAGTACTTC.

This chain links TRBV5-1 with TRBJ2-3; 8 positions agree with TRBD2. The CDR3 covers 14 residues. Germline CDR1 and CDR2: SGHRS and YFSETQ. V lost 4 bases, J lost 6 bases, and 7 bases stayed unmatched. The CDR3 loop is CASSRAGERDTQYF. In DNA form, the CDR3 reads TGCGCCAGCAGCCGAGCGGGGGAGAGGGATACGCAGTATTTT.

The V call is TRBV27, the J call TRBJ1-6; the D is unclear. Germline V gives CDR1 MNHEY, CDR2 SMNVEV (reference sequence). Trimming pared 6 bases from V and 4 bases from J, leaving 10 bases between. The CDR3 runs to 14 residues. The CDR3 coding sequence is TGTGCCAGCAGGAGGACGGAATATAATTCACCCCTCCACTTT. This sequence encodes CASRRTEYNSPLHF.

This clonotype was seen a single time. The CDR3 nucleotides read TGTGCCACCCTCCGGGAGGGGCGGTGGAACACCGGGGAGCTGTTTTTT. Translation gives CATLREGRWNTGELFF. This sequence joins TRBV24-1 and TRBJ2-2; 8 positions match TRBD2. The CDR3 loop spans 16 amino acids. From germline, CDR1 is KGHDR and CDR2 SFDVKD. The trim removed 9 bases at V and 1 base at J, leaving 9 bases unmatched.

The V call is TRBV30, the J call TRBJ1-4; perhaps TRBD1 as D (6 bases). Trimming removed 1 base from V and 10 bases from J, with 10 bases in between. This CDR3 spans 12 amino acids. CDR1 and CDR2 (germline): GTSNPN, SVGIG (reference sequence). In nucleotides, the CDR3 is TGTGCCTGGAGTGACGAAGGGGGAAAACTGTTTTTT. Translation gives CAWSDEGGKLFF. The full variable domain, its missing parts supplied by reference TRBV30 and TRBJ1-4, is SQTIHQWPATLVQPVGSPLSLECTVEGTSNPNLYWYRQAAGRGLQLLFYSVGIGQISSEVPQNLSASRPQDRQFILSSKKLLLSDSGFYLCAWSDEGGKLFFGSGTQLSVL.

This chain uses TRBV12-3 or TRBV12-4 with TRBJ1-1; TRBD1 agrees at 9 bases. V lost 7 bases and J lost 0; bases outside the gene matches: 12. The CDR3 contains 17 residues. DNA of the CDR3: TGTGCCAGCACCGCCCGACGGGACAGGGCCATGAACACTGAAGCTTTCTTT. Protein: CASTARRDRAMNTEAFF.